Below are 13 T cell receptor beta chains sequenced from a single sample in a study of CD8 T cells in Susac syndrome (dated by TCRdb to between 2017 and 2020). Preparation of the library involved the immunoSEQ multiplex PCR assay. RNA was extracted with the RNeasy kit and roughly 0.45 to 1 ug was reverse transcribed using random hexamers. TCRdb ran its own pipeline on the public reads, namely fastp trimming at Q25 and MiXCR clone calling, and kept in-frame beta chains. Identical CDR3 proteins give one entry, which carries the most common genes and DNA. In all, the sample holds 150,000 to 160,000 distinct CDR3 sequences, and around 95% of those were seen once. Together, the top ten hold about 0.21% of the sample. The sample comprised CD8+ T cells from PBMCs. Receptors originate from a human donor with multiple sclerosis.

The genes are TRBV13 and TRBJ2-1; a weak D match, TRBD2 (5 bases). The germline gives CDR1 PRHDT, CDR2 FYEKMQ (reference sequence). CDR3 length equals 14 residues. The V and J ends lost 5 bases and 0 bases respectively, with 8 bases between them. The CDR3 reads CASSAAASYNEQFF. In DNA, the CDR3 is TGTGCCAGCAGCGCAGCGGCCTCCTACAATGAGCAGTTCTTC. Full variable domain (outside the CDR3, taken from reference TRBV13 and TRBJ2-1): AAGVIQSPRHLIKEKRETATLKCYPIPRHDTVYWYQQGPGQDPQFLISFYEKMQSDKGSIPDRFSAQQFSDYHSELNMSSLELGDSALYFCASSAAASYNEQFFGPGTRLTVL.

The chain has TRBV20-1 and TRBJ2-6, with D tentatively TRBD1 (5 bases). The V gene's germline CDR1 is DFQATT and CDR2 SNEGSKA (reference sequence). The CDR3 covers 18 residues. V shed 1 base and J shed 0 bases, with 16 bases lying between them. CDR3 bases: TGCAGTGCTAGAGGAAGAGAAAAGGGGTCCTCTGGGGCCAACGTCCTGACTTTC. Translating gives CSARGREKGSSGANVLTF.

The chain links TRBV12-5 to TRBJ2-7; D possibly uses TRBD1 or TRBD2 (5 bases each). Germline CDR1 LGHNT, CDR2 FRNRAP. The CDR3 extends over 13 amino acids. The V gene lost 0 bases and the J gene lost 6 bases, with 9 bases spanning the gap. CDR3 amino acids: CASGLVEGSEQYF. The DNA of the CDR3 is TGTGCTAGTGGTTTGGTCGAGGGGTCCGAGCAGTACTTC.

The chain employs TRBV7-9 and TRBJ1-2; D not certain. The V and J ends lost 6 bases and 2 bases respectively, with 10 bases between them. The germline V gene has CDR1 SEHNR and CDR2 FQNEAQ (reference sequence). The CDR3 consists of 13 residues. The CDR3 nucleotides are TGTGCCAGCAGACCCCTTTCGAACTATGGCTACACCTTC. Translated, it gives CASRPLSNYGYTF.

V is TRBV2 and J is TRBJ2-7; TRBD1 is a possible D gene (6 bases). The CDR3 has 15 residues. Trimming stripped 4 bases from V and 3 bases from J, with 16 bases between. Germline V gene lookup returns CDR1 SNHLY and CDR2 FYNNEI. The DNA for the CDR3 is TGTGCCAGCAGTGCTGGCAGGGGAGCGATCTACGAGCAGTACTTC. Its translation is CASSAGRGAIYEQYF.

The chain is built from TRBV12-3 or TRBV12-4 and TRBJ1-2, with D maybe TRBD1 (5 bases). Trimming removed 7 bases from V and 8 bases from J, with 14 bases in between. There are 12 residues in the CDR3. CDR3 sequence (DNA): TGTGCCAGCACCGACAGCCTCTGGGGCTACACCTTC. It translates to CASTDSLWGYTF.

This clonotype was observed a single time. J is TRBJ2-7 and V is TRBV20-1; the D gene is possibly TRBD2 (5 bases). The germline CDR1 and CDR2 sequences are DFQATT and SNEGSKA (reference sequence). The length of the CDR3 is 16 residues. Trimming stripped 7 bases from V and 2 bases from J, with 24 bases between. The CDR3 DNA is TGCAGTGGCCGCGGACTTTTAACCGATGAAGCCTACGAGCAGTACTTC. This codes for CSGRGLLTDEAYEQYF.

The genes are TRBV7-9 and TRBJ2-3, with D possibly matching TRBD2 (6 bases). Trimming pared 5 bases from V and 1 base from J, leaving 16 bases between. Germline V gene lookup returns CDR1 SEHNR and CDR2 FQNEAQ (reference sequence). This CDR3 is 16 amino acids long. The chain's CDR3 is CASSVLSASGTDTQYF. DNA for the CDR3: TGTGCCAGCAGCGTGCTGTCGGCTAGCGGCACAGATACGCAGTATTTT.

The chain joins TRBV9 to TRBJ1-1, with unresolved D. The CDR3 totals 14 residues. Germline loops: CDR1 SGDLS, CDR2 YYNGEE. Trimming took 0 bases from V and 6 from J, leaving 12 bases between them. CDR3 amino acids: CASSVGGRGSEAFF. The CDR3 DNA reads as TGTGCCAGCAGCGTAGGGGGTAGAGGTTCTGAAGCTTTCTTT.

V usage is TRBV30 and J usage is TRBJ2-1; TRBD1 aligns across 7 bases. The germline V gene has CDR1 GTSNPN and CDR2 SVGIG (reference sequence). This CDR3 is built from 13 residues. The junction had 7 bases not matched to a gene; V was cut back by 2 bases and J by 9 bases. CDR3 bases: TGTGCCTGGAGTATAGGGGGCACGGCTGAGCAGTTCTTC. As protein: CAWSIGGTAEQFF.

The rearrangement uses TRBV7-9 and TRBJ2-1; no definite D call. This CDR3 comprises 11 residues. Germline V gives CDR1 SEHNR, CDR2 FQNEAQ (reference sequence). Trimming left V 7 bases short and J 5 bases short, with 6 bases between. The CDR3 DNA reads TGTGCCAGCACCTTGGACAATGAGCAGTTCTTC. Its translation is CASTLDNEQFF.

The V and J genes are TRBV13 and TRBJ2-1; TRBD1 agrees at 9 bases. The V segment lost 5 bases and the J segment 5 bases; nucleotides outside the gene matches: 7. The CDR3 covers 15 residues. In germline, CDR1 is PRHDT, CDR2 FYEKMQ (reference sequence). CDR3 sequence (DNA): TGTGCCAGCAGCGCCGGGACAGGGCCGCACAATGAGCAGTTCTTC. Its translation is CASSAGTGPHNEQFF.

The gene calls are TRBV24-1 and TRBJ2-7; D possibly corresponds to TRBD2 (6 bases). The CDR3 covers 14 residues. Between the trimmed V and J ends, which lost 10 bases and 7 bases, there was a span of 22 bases. The germline V gene encodes CDR1 KGHDR and CDR2 SFDVKD. The CDR3 protein is CATAAASDPREQYF. DNA of the CDR3: TGTGCCACGGCGGCGGCTAGCGACCCGAGGGAGCAGTACTTC.